This is a list of T cell receptor beta chains from one sample in a study of metastatic and nonmetastatic thyroid tumors. TCRdb re-clonotyped the PCR reads through MiXCR. The sample carries tens of thousands of clones, roughly 15% recorded once. Sequencing used blood. The receptors were sampled from a male donor with papillary thyroid cancer or a benign thyroid nodule (not recorded which). Some clones in this sample may be carry-over from other donors' samples. The CDR3 runs from the conserved cysteine through the conserved F or W. D genes are given only for firm matches. Size is omitted from some rows. Given values are once, few, many or a class for expanded clones.

>15|TRBJ2-7|TRBD2|-|TRBV6-1
TGTGCCAGCAGGGCGGGGGCTAGCGGGACCTACGAGCAGTACTTC
CASRAGASGTYEQYF
>14|TRBJ1-5|TRBD1|many|TRBV20-1
TGCAGTGCTAGAGCGGACAGGGACCGTGGGGCCCAGCATTTT
CSARADRDRGAQHF
>16|TRBJ2-1|-|few|TRBV12-3/TRBV12-4
TGTGCCAGCAGACTAATACGGGGCCGGGGCCTAGATGAGCAGTTCTTC
CASRLIRGRGLDEQFF
>16|TRBJ2-1|TRBD2|-|TRBV7-3
TGTGCCAGCAGCCTAACGGGACTAGCCACCTACAATGAGCAGTTCTTC
CASSLTGLATYNEQFF
>17|TRBJ2-5|-|few|TRBV6-1
TGTGCCAGCAGTGACGTCCTCAGGGGCCACCGGTGGGAGACCCAGTACTTC
CASSDVLRGHRWETQYF
>11|TRBJ2-7|-|medium-sized|TRBV6-1
TGTGCCAGCAGCGGCGTCGGAGAGCAGTACTTC
CASSGVGEQYF
>15|TRBJ2-7|-|many|TRBV29-1
TGCAGCGTTGAGGTCGTCTCGGGTGGTCCGTACGAGCAGTACTTC
CSVEVVSGGPYEQYF
>14|TRBJ2-6|-|few|TRBV19
TGTGCCAGTAGTTATGGCGCTGGGGCCAACGTCCTGACTTTC
CASSYGAGANVLTF
>18|TRBJ2-1|-|many|TRBV19
TGTGCCAGTAGTTTCACCTTCTCCGGGCTGGGGTCATACAATGAGCAGTTCTTC
CASSFTFSGLGSYNEQFF
>16|TRBJ2-7|TRBD2|many|TRBV4-1
TGCGCCAGCAGCCAAGATGGGCGGGGGGGTTTCTACGAGCAGTACTTC
CASSQDGRGGFYEQYF
>14|TRBJ2-1|-|many|TRBV10-1
TGCGCCAGCAGTGAACGTCTAGCCTACAATGAGCAGTTCTTC
CASSERLAYNEQFF
>14|TRBJ2-7|-|many|TRBV9
TGTGCCAGCAGCCCCGCAGGCCAAGGGAACGAGCAGTACTTC
CASSPAGQGNEQYF
>13|TRBJ2-3|-|-|TRBV6-4
TGTGCCAGCAGTGGGGCTATCACAGGTACGCAGTATTTT
CASSGAITGTQYF
>15|TRBJ1-1|-|many|TRBV11-2
TGTGCCAGCAGCTTACTTTTTGGGGGGGACACTGAAGCTTTCTTT
CASSLLFGGDTEAFF
>15|TRBJ2-2|-|many|TRBV19
TGTGCCAGTAGTTATCTAGAGCCGAACACCGGGGAGCTGTTTTTT
CASSYLEPNTGELFF
>14|TRBJ2-1|-|many|TRBV7-6
TGTGCCAGCAGCTTATCTGACGGAGGACATGAGCAGTTCTTC
CASSLSDGGHEQFF
>15|TRBJ2-1|TRBD2|-|TRBV3-1
TGTGCCAGCACAACTCTAGCGGGAGACTACAATGAGCAGTTCTTC
CASTTLAGDYNEQFF
>14|TRBJ1-1|-|many|TRBV20-1
TGCAGTGCTAGAGTTATGCAGGGCAACTTCGAGGCTTTCTTT
CSARVMQGNFEAFF